This T cell receptor beta chain stems from a study of shared clonotypes between healthy human individuals. This CDR3 region has 19 residues. TCRdb's table, derived via immunoSEQ multiplex PCR, lists solely in-frame clones and lacks some. The table records nearly 500,000 clones, 70% to 80% of them present only once. This TCR was recovered from a woman in her thirties or forties in good health. Some clones in this sample may be carry-over from other donors' samples. The sample taken for sequencing was PBMCs. The V call is TRBV21-1, the J call TRBJ2-1; TRBD2 reflects the table's D call only, with no check against the DNA. TRBV21-1 represents a pseudogene. Here the CDR3 DNA reads TGTGCCAGCAGCAAAGGGACTAGCGGGAGGTTAAACTCCTACAATGAGCAGTTCTTC. It codes for CASSKGTSGRLNSYNEQFF.